This T cell receptor (beta chain) was sequenced for a study of response to subunit inactivated influenza vaccine. Findings and limits, study-wide: New T cells are recruited in small numbers by each seasonal influenza vaccination, according to the authors' suggestion.

Notes on this clonotype: Its antigen is not known.

V shed 8 bases and J 4 bases; nucleotides not matched to a gene: 1. Germline CDR1 reads SNHLY; CDR2 reads FYNNEI. The CDR3 has 12 amino acids. TCRdb passed the RT-PCR reads through MiXCR, listing each CDR3 protein once. Altogether 530,000 or so distinct CDR3 sequences are present, 12% being singletons, with the ten largest covering about a tenth. The chain carries TRBV2 and TRBJ2-5, with 10 positions matching TRBD2. The sample here was PBMCs from blood, taken on the day of vaccination. This TCR was sampled from a man in his forties or fifties who received an inactivated influenza vaccine. For the CDR3, the DNA is TGTGCCAGCCGACTAGCGGGAGAGACCCAGTACTTC. This sequence encodes CASRLAGETQYF.